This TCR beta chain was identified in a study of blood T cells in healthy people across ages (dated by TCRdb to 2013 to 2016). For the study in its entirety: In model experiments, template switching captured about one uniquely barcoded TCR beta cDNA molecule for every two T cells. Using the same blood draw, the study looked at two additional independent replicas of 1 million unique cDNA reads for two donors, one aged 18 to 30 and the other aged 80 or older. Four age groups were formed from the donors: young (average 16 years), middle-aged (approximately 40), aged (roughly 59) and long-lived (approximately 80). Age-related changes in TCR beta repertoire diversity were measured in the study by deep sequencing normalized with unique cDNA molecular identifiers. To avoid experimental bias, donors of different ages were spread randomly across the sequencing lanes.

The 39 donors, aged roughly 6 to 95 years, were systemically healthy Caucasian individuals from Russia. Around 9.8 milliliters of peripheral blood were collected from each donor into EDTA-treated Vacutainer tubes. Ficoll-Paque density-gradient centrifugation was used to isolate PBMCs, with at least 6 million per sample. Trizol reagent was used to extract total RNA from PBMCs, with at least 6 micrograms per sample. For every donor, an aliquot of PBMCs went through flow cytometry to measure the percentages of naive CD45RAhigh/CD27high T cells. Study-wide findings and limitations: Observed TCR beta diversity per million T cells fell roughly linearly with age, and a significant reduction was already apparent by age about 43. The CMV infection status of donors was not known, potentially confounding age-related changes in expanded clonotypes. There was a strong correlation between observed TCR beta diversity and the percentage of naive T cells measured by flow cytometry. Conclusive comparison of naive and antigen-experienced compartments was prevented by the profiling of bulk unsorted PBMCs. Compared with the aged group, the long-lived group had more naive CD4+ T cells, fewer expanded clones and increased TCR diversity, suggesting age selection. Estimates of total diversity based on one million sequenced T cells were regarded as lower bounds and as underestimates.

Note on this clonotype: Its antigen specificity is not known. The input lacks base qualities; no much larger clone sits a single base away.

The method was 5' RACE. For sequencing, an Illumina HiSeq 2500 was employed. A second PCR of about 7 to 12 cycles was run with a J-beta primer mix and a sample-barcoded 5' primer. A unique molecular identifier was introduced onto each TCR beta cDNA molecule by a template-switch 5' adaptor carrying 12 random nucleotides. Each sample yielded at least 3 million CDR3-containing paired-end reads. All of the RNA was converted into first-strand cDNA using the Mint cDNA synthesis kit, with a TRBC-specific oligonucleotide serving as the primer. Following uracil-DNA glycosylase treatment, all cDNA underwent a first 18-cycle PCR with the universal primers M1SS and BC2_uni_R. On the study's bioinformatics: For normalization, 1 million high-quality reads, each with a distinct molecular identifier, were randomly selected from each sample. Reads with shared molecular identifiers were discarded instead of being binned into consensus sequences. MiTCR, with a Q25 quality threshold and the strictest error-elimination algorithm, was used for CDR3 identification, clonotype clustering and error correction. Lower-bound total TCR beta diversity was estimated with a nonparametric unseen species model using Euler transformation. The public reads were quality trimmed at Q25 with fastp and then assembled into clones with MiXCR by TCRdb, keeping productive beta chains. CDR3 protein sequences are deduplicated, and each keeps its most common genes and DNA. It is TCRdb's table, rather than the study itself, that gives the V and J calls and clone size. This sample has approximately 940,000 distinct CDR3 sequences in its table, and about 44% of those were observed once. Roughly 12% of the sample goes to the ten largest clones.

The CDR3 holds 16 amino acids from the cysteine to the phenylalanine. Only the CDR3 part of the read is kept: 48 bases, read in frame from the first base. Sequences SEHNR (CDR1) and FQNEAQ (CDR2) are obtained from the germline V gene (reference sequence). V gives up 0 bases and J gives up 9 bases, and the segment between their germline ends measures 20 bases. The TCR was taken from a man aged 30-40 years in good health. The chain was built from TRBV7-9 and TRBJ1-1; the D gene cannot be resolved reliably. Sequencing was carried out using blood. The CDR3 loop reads CASSLASKDRLNQAFF. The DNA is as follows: TGTGCCAGCAGCTTAGCTTCCAAGGACCGACTTAACCAAGCTTTCTTT.